Listed here are 8 T cell receptor beta chains from one sample, sequenced in a study of blood T cell repertoires in COVID-19. Sequenced by immunoSEQ multiplex PCR; TCRdb stores in-frame clones only, minus some. This table has roughly 67,000 clones, roughly 84% appearing once. The sequencing input was peripheral blood. Receptors originate from a woman in her sixties with acute or convalescent COVID-19.

The chain combines TRBV2 with TRBJ1-3; D is ambiguous. The CDR3 extends over 13 amino acids. Germline CDR1 is SNHLY and CDR2 is FYNNEI. V was pared by 5 bases and J by 0 bases, with 5 bases between. CDR3 nucleotide sequence: TGTGCCAGCAGTCTCAGCTCTGGAAACACCATATATTTT. Translation: CASSLSSGNTIYF. The full variable domain, with the rest looked up from reference TRBV2 and TRBJ1-3, is EPEVTQTPSHQVTQMGQEVILRCVPISNHLYFYWYRQILGQKVEFLVSFYNNEISEKSEIFDDQFSVERPDGSNFTLKIRSTKLEDSAMYFCASSLSSGNTIYFGEGSWLTVV.

This clone was seen only a few times. The V and J genes are TRBV3-1 (or the pseudogene TRBV3-2) and TRBJ2-7; 7 positions agree with TRBD2. The V and J ends lost 4 bases and 5 bases, in that order; junction bases with no gene match: 11. Germline V gives CDR1 LGHDT, CDR2 YNNKEL (reference sequence). This CDR3 has 15 amino acids. CDR3 DNA sequence: TGTGCCAGCAGCCCGGACGCCCGGGGGGTGAACGAGCAGTACTTC. It encodes CASSPDARGVNEQYF.

The chain uses TRBV9 and TRBJ1-2; 9 bases align to TRBD1. CDR1 is SGDLS, CDR2 YYNGEE, per germline. There are 15 residues in the CDR3. Losses at the gene ends were 0 bases for V and 5 bases for J; bases not matched to a gene: 5. CDR3 residues: CASSVGLGTGYGYTF. The DNA for the CDR3 is TGTGCCAGCAGCGTAGGTTTAGGGACAGGGTATGGCTACACCTTC.

The chain combines TRBV7-2 with TRBJ2-1; a weak D match, TRBD2 (6 bases). Germline V gene lookup returns CDR1 SGHTA and CDR2 FQGNSA. CDR3 length equals 15 residues. Trimming took 2 bases from V and 8 from J, leaving 16 bases between them. The CDR3 bases are TGTGCCAGCAGCTTAATCCGGACTGGCGGGGATGAGCAGTTCTTC. Its translation: CASSLIRTGGDEQFF.

Only a few counts were recorded for this clone. This chain joins TRBV4-1 and TRBJ2-7; no clear D gene. This CDR3 region has 15 residues. V was clipped by 0 bases and J by 3 bases, with 12 bases between them. Germline lookup yields CDR1 MGHRA and CDR2 YSYEKL. This CDR3 reads CASSQDRHPIYEQYF. CDR3 nucleotide sequence: TGCGCCAGCAGCCAAGATCGACACCCTATCTACGAGCAGTACTTC.

V is TRBV6-5 and J is TRBJ1-4; D is perhaps TRBD1 (5 bases). The V and J ends lost 2 bases and 4 bases respectively, with 11 bases between them. Germline lookup yields CDR1 MNHEY and CDR2 SVGAGI. This CDR3 has 15 amino acids. The CDR3 loop is CASSYGAGYNEKLFF. The CDR3 DNA is TGTGCCAGCAGTTACGGGGCAGGTTATAATGAAAAACTGTTTTTT.

The rearrangement joins TRBV7-6 to TRBJ1-2; no clear D. The length of the CDR3 is 12 residues. Deletions cut 5 bases from V and 3 bases from J, with 7 bases between. CDR1 and CDR2 (germline): SGHVS, FNYEAQ. DNA for the CDR3: TGTGCCAGCAGCCCCGGGGACTATGGCTACACCTTC. This gives the protein CASSPGDYGYTF.

The chain carries TRBV3-1 (or the pseudogene TRBV3-2) and TRBJ2-2; 8 bases align to TRBD2. Germline V lookup: CDR1 LGHDT, CDR2 YNNKEL (reference sequence). The CDR3 contains 16 residues. V lost 4 bases to trimming and J lost 0 bases; unmatched junction nucleotides: 4. This CDR3 is CASSLTSVSNTGELFF. CDR3 sequence (DNA): TGTGCCAGCAGCCTGACTAGCGTTTCGAACACCGGGGAGCTGTTTTTT.